These 4 T cell receptor beta chains came from one sample sequenced in a study of Ad26.COV2.S vaccination and SARS-CoV-2 variants (dated by TCRdb to 2020 to 2023). The library relied on the immunoSEQ multiplex PCR assay. TCRdb limited this immuneACCESS table to in-frame rearrangements with V and J called. A share of clones is missing; checked studies link under half to unresolved V genes, and the rest is unexplained. This sample has roughly 410,000 clones in its table, and 83% of those were observed once. In total, the top ten clones hold just under 7.5% of the sample. What this sample's treatment or condition label stands for: 19 received Ad26.COV2.S at low or high dose, single or two shots; 5 received placebo; per-sample allocation not given. For vaccine and placebo recipients, the sequenced repertoires came from samples collected on day 63 after the first injection. The material was peripheral blood, obtained in a trial of Ad26.COV2.S vaccine versus placebo. The source is a person between 18 and 60 years old who received the Ad26.COV2.S COVID-19 vaccine or a placebo.

The chain employs TRBV30 and TRBJ2-1; 7 bases are a match to TRBD2. Germline CDR1 is GTSNPN and CDR2 is SVGIG (reference sequence). This CDR3 is 16 amino acids long. V trimming: 5 bases; J trimming: 7 bases; junction bases outside the gene matches: 17. The CDR3 region has the DNA TGTGCCTGGGGGGGGGTGGTGCCGGGAGTGGGGAATGAGCAGTTCTTC. Translation: CAWGGVVPGVGNEQFF.

V and J are TRBV6-5 and TRBJ2-5, with D uncertain. The germline gives CDR1 MNHEY, CDR2 SVGAGI. The CDR3 extends over 13 amino acids. V lost 2 bases and J 7 bases, leaving 11 bases between the germline ends. The CDR3 loop reads CASSYTLSGTQYF. In nucleotides, the CDR3 is TGTGCCAGCAGTTACACACTCTCGGGGACCCAGTACTTC.

The CDR3, as DNA: TGTGCCAGCGGCCCAGGAGGGTCTAGCACAGATACGCAGTATTTT. Translating it yields CASGPGGSSTDTQYF. The chain is built from TRBV9 and TRBJ2-3; D possibly corresponds to TRBD2 (6 bases). The CDR3 runs to 15 residues. V was trimmed by 7 bases and J by 0 bases, leaving 15 bases between them. Germline V gene data show CDR1 as SGDLS and CDR2 as YYNGEE. Complete variable domain (other parts from reference TRBV9 and TRBJ2-3): DSGVTQTPKHLITATGQRVTLRCSPRSGDLSVYWYQQSLDQGLQFLIQYYNGEERAKGNILERFSAQQFPDLHSELNLSSLELGDSALYFCASGPGGSSTDTQYFGPGTRLTVL.

This clone was seen only a few times. The V and J genes are TRBV19 and TRBJ2-3, with 9 nucleotides matching TRBD1. Germline V lookup: CDR1 LNHDA, CDR2 SQIVND (reference sequence). This CDR3 has 14 residues. V lost 7 bases, J lost 5 bases, and 7 bases stayed unmatched. The CDR3 protein is CASTPGQGRDTQYF. Here the CDR3 DNA reads TGTGCCAGTACTCCCGGACAGGGGCGAGATACGCAGTATTTT.